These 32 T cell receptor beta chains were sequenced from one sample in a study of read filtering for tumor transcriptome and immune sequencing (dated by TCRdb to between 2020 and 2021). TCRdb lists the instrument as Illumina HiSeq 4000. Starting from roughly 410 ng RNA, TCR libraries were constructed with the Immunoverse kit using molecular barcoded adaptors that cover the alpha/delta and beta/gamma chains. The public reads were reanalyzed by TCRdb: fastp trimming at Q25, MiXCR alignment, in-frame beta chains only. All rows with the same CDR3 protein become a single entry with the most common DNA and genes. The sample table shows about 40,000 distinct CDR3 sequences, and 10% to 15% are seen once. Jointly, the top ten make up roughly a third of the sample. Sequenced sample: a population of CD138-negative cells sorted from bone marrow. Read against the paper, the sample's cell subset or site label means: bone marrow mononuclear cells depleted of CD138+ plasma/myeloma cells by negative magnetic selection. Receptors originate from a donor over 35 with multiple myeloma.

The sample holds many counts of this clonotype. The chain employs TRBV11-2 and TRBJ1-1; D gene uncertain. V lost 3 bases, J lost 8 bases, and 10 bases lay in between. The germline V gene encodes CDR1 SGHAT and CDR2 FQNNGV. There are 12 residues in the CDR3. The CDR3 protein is CASSFVGPEAFF. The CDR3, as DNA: TGTGCCAGCAGCTTTGTAGGGCCCGAAGCTTTCTTT.

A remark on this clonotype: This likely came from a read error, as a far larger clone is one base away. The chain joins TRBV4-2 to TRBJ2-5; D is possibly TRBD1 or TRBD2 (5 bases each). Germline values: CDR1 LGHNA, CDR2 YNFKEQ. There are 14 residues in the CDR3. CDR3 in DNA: TGCGCCGGCAGCCAAGATCAGGGAGAGGAGACCCAGTACTTC. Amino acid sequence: CAGSQDQGEETQYF.

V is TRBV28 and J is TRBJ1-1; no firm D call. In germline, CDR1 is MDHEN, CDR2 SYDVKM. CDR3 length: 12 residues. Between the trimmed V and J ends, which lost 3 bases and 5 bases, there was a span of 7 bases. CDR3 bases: TGTGCCAGCAGTTTCGACGGGACTGAAGCTTTCTTT. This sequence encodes CASSFDGTEAFF.

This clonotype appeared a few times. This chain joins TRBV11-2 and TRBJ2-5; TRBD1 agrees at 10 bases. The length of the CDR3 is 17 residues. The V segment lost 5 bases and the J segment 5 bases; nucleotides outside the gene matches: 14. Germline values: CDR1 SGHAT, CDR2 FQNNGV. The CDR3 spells CASSPGTGARVLETQYF. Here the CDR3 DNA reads TGTGCCAGCAGCCCAGGGACAGGGGCGCGAGTGTTGGAGACCCAGTACTTC.

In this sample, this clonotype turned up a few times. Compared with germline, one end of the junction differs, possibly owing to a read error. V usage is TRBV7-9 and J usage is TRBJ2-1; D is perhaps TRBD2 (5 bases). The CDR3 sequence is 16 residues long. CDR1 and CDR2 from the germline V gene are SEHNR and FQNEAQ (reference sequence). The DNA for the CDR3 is TGTGCCAGCAGCTTAGTCCGGGGTAGCTCTTACAATGAGCAGCTCTTC. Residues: CASSLVRGSSYNEQLF.

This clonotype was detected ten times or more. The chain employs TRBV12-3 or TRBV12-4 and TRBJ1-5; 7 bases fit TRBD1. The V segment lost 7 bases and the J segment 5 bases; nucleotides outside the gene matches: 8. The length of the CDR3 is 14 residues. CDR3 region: CASTPGTAYQPQHF. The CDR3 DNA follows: TGTGCCAGCACCCCAGGGACAGCCTATCAGCCCCAGCATTTT.

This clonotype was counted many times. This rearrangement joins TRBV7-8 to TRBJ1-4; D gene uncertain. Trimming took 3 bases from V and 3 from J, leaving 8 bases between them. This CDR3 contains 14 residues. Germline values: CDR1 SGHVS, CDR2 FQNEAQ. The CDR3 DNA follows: TGTGCCAGCAGCTTCGGCAGATCTAATGAAAAACTGTTTTTT. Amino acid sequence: CASSFGRSNEKLFF. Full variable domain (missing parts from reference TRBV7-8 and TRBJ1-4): GAGVSQSPRYKVAKRGQDVALRCDPISGHVSLFWYQQALGQGPEFLTYFQNEAQLDKSGLPSDRFFAERPEGSVSTLKIQRTQQEDSAVYLCASSFGRSNEKLFFGSGTQLSVL.

CDR3 in DNA: TGTGCCAGTAGCGGGGGGGTCCAAGAGACCCAGTACTTC. Residues: CASSGGVQETQYF. The rearrangement uses TRBV19 and TRBJ2-5; TRBD2 matches at 8 bases. In germline, CDR1 is LNHDA, CDR2 SQIVND (reference sequence). V shed 6 bases, J shed 1 base, and the junction held 1 base outside the gene matches. This CDR3 contains 13 residues.

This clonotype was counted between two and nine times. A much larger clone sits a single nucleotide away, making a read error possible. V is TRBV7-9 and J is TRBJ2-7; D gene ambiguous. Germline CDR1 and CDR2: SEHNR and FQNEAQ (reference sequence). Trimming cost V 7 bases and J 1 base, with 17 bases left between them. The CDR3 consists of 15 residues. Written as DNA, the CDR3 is TGTGCCAGCAATTCGACAATGGCCCGTTCCTACGAGCAGTACTTC. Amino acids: CASNSTMARSYEQYF.

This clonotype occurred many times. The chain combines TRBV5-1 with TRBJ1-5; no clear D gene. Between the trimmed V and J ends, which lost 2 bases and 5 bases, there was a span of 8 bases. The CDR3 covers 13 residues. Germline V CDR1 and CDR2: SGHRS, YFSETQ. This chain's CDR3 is CASSFDGYQPQHF. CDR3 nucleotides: TGCGCCAGCAGCTTCGACGGATATCAGCCCCAGCATTTT.

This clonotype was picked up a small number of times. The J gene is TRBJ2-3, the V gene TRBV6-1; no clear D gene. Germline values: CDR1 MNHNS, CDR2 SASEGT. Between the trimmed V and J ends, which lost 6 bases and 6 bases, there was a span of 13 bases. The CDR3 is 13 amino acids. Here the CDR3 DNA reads TGTGCCAGCAGACGTCCGGTAGGGGATACGCAGTATTTT. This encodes CASRRPVGDTQYF.

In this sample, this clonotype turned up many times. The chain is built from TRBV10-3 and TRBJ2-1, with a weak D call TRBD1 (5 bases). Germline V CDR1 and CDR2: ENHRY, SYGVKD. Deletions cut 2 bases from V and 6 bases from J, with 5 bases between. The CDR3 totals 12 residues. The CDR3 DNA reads TGTGCCATCAGTGAGGACAGCAATGAGCAGTTCTTC. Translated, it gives CAISEDSNEQFF.

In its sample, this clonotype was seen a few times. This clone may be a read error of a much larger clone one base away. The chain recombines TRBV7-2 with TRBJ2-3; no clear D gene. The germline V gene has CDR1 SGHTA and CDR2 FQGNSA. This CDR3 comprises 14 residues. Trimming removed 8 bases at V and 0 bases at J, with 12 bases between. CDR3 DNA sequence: TGTGCCAGCTGCAACGGGTGTAGCACAGATACGCAGTATTTT. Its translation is CASCNGCSTDTQYF. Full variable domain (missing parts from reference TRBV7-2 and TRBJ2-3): GAGVSQSPSNKVTEKGKDVELRCDPISGHTALYWYRQSLGQGLEFLIYFQGNSAPDKSGLPSDRFSAERTGGSVSTLTIQRTQQEDSAVYLCASCNGCSTDTQYFGPGTRLTVL.

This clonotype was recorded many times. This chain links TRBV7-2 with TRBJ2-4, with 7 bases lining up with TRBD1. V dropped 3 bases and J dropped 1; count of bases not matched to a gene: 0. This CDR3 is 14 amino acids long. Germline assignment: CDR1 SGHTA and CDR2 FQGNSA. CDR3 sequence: CASSFRGAKNIQYF. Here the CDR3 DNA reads TGTGCCAGCAGCTTCAGGGGGGCCAAAAACATTCAGTACTTC.

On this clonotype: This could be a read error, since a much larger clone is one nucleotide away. CDR3 nucleotide sequence: TGTGCCCCCAGTGATGCGGGACTAACGTACAATGAGCAGTTCTTC. This translates into CAPSDAGLTYNEQFF. The rearrangement links TRBV24-1 to TRBJ2-1, with 7 nucleotides matching TRBD2. Germline V gene lookup returns CDR1 KGHDR and CDR2 SFDVKD. The length of the CDR3 is 15 residues.

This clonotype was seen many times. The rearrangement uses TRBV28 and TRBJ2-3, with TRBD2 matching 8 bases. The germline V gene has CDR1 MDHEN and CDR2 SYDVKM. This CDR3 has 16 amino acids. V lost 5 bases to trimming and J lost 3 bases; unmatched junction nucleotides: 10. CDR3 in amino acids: CASSPPLGGVTDTQYF. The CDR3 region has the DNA TGTGCCAGCAGTCCCCCCCTCGGGGGGGTAACAGATACGCAGTATTTT.

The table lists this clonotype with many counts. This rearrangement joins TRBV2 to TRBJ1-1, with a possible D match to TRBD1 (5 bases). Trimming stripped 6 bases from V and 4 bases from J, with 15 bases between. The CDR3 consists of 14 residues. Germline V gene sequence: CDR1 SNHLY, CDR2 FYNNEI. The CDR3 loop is CASSPTGTRTEAFF. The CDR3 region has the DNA TGTGCCAGCAGCCCCACCGGGACTCGCACTGAAGCTTTCTTT.

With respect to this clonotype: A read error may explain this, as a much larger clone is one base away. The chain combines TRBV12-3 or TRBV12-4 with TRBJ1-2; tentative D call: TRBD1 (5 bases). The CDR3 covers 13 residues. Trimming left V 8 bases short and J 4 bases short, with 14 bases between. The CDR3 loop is CASGSGGTYGYTF. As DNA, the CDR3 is TGTGCCAGCGGTTCCGGAGGGACCTATGGCTACACCTTC.

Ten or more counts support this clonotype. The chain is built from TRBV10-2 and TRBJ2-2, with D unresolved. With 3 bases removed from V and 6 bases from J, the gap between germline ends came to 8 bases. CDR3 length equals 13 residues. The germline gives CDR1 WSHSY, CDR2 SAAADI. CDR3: CASSEASSGELFF. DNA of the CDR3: TGCGCCAGCAGTGAAGCTAGTTCCGGGGAGCTGTTTTTT.

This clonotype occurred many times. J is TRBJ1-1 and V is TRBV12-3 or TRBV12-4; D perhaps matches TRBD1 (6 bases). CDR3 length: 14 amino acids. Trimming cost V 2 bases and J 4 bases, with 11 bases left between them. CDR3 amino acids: CASSLIGGLTEAFF. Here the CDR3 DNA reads TGTGCCAGCAGTTTAATTGGGGGGCTCACTGAAGCTTTCTTT.

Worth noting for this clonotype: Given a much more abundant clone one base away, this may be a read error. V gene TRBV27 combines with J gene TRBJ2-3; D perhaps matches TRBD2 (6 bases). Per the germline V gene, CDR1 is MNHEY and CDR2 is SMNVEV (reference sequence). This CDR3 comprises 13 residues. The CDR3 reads CASCFPGGDTQYF. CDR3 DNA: TGTGCCAGCTGTTTCCCCGGGGGAGATACGCAGTATTTT.

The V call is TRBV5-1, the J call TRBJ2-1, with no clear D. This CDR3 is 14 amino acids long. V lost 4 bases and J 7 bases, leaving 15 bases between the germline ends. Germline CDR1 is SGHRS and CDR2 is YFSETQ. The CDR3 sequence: CASSPRASGNEQFF. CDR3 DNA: TGCGCCAGCAGCCCTAGGGCGTCCGGAAATGAGCAGTTCTTC.

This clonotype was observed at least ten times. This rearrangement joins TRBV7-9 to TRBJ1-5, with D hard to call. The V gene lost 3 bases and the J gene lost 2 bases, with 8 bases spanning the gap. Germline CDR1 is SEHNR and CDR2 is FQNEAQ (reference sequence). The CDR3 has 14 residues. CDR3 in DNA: TGTGCCAGCAGCTTGGCTGGGGGCAATCAGCCCCAGCATTTT. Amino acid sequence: CASSLAGGNQPQHF.

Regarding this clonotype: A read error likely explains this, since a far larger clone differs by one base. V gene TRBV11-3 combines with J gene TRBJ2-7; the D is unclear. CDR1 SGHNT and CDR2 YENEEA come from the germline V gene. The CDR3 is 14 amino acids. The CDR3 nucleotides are TGTACCAGCAGCTTAACGGACGGCGCCTACGAGCAGTACTTC. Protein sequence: CTSSLTDGAYEQYF.

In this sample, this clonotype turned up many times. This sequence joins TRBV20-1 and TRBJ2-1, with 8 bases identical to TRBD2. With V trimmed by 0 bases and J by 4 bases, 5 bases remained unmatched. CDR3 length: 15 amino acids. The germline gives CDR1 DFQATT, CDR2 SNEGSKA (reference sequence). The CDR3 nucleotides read TGCAGTGCTAGAGAATTGGGACTAGATTACAATGAGCAGTTCTTC. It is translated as CSARELGLDYNEQFF.

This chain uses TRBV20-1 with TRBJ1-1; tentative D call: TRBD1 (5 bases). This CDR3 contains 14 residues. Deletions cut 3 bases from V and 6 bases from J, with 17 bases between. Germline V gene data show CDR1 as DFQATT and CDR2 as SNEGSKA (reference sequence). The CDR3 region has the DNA TGCAGTGCTAGGCAGGGCACGCCCGGCCCTGAAGCTTTCTTT. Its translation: CSARQGTPGPEAFF.

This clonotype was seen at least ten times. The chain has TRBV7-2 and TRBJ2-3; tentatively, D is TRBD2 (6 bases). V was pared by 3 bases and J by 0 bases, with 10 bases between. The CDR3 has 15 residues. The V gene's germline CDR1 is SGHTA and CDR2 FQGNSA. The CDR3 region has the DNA TGTGCCAGCAGCTTGGACTACCTTAGCACAGATACGCAGTATTTT. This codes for CASSLDYLSTDTQYF.

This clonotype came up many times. The CDR3 sequence: CSVTRAGTATDTQYF. CDR3 DNA sequence: TGCAGCGTTACTAGGGCCGGGACGGCCACAGATACGCAGTATTTT. The chain recombines TRBV29-1 with TRBJ2-3, with D perhaps matching TRBD1 or TRBD2 (5 bases each). V dropped 5 bases and J dropped 2 bases, with 17 bases sitting between them. The length of the CDR3 is 15 residues. Germline values: CDR1 SQVTM, CDR2 ANQGSEA.

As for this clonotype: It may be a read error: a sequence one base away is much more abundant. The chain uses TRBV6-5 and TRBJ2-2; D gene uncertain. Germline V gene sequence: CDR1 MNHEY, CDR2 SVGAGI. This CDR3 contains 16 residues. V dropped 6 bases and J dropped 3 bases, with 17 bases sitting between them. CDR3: CASRSHESPHTGELFF. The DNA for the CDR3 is TGTGCCAGCAGATCACACGAATCTCCCCACACCGGGGAGCTGTTTTTT.

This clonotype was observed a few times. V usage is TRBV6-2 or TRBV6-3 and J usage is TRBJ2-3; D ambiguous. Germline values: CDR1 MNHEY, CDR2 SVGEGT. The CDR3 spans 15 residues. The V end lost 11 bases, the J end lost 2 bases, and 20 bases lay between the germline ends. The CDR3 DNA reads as TGTGCCGACCCTAAGGCGGAGCTCAACACAGATACGCAGTATTTT. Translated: CADPKAELNTDTQYF.

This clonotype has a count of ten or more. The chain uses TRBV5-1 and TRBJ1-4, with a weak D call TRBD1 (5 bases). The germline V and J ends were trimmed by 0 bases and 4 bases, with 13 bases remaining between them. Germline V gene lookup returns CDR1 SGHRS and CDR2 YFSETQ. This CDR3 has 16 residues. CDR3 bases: TGCGCCAGCAGCTTGGCGCGGGGCCCCAATAATGAAAAACTGTTTTTT. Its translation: CASSLARGPNNEKLFF.

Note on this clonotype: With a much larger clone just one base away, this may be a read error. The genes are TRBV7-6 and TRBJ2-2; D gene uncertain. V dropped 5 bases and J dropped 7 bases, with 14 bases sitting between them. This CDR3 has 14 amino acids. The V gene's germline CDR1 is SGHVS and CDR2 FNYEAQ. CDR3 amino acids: CASSPLPRVGELFF. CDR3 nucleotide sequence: TGTGCCAGCAGCCCCTTACCTCGGGTCGGGGAGCTGTTTTTT.